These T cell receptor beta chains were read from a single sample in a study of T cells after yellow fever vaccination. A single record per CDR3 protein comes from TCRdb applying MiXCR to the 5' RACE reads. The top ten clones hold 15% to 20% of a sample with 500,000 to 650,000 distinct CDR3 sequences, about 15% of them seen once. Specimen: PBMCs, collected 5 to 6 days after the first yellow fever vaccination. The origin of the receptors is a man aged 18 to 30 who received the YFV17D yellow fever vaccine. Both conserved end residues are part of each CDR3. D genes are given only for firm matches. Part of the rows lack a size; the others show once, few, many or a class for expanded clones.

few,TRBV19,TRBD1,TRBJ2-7,TGTGCCAGTAGTATTAACGTCCCCGGGACAGGGGTTGGAGGGACTTACGAGCAGTACTTC,CASSINVPGTGVGGTYEQYF
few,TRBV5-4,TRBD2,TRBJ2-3,TGTGCCAGCAGACTTACAACTAGCGGGGGGAGCACAGATACGCAGTATTTT,CASRLTTSGGSTDTQYF
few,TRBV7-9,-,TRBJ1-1,TGTGCCAGCAGCCCCCGGGAGTCCACTGAAGCTTTCTTT,CASSPRESTEAFF
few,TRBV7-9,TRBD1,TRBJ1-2,TGTGCCAGCAGCCCCGGGACAGGGGGCGAAACCTATGGCTACACCTTC,CASSPGTGGETYGYTF
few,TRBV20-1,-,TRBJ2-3,TGCAGTGCTAGAGATCTGGCTTATCCTCTGAACACAGATACGCAGTATTTT,CSARDLAYPLNTDTQYF
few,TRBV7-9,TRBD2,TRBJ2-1,TGTGCCAGCAGCTTGGGGGAAGGACTAGGTAACGGTGAGCAGTTCTTC,CASSLGEGLGNGEQFF
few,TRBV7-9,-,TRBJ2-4,TGTGCCAGCAGCATAGGGATAGCCAAAAACATTCAGTACTTC,CASSIGIAKNIQYF
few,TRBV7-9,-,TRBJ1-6,TGTGCCAGCAGGAGCGACAGAGGAGATAATTCACCCCTCCACTTT,CASRSDRGDNSPLHF
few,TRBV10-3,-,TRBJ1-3,TGTGCCATCAGTGAGTCTCCGGACAGCTCTGGAAACACCATATATTTT,CAISESPDSSGNTIYF
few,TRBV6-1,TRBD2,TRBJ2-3,TGTGCCAGCAGTGAAGGCGGCGGGGGGTTTGATACGCAGTATTTT,CASSEGGGGFDTQYF
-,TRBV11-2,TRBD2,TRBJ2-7,TGTGCCAGCAGTATAGACACAGGACTAGCGGGGTTTTACGAGCAGTACTTC,CASSIDTGLAGFYEQYF
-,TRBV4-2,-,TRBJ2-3,TGTGCCAGCAGCCAAGCGATCGCGGCAGATACGCAGTATTTT,CASSQAIAADTQYF
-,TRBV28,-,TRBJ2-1,TGTGCCAGCAGTCTGGTGACAGCCTACAATGAGCAGTTCTTC,CASSLVTAYNEQFF
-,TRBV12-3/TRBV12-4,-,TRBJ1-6,TGTGCCAGCAGTAAGTTAGAGACAAATTCACCCCTCCACTTT,CASSKLETNSPLHF
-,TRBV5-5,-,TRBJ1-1,TGTGCCAGCAGCTTGGCTTTGGGGGAATGGACTGAAGCTTTCTTT,CASSLALGEWTEAFF
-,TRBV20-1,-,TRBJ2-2,TGCAGTACCACAGGGTCCACCGGGGAGCTGTTTTTT,CSTTGSTGELFF
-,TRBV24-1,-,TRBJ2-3,TGTGCCACCAGTACGAGTACAGGAGTGTGGGAAAGCACAGATACGCAGTATTTT,CATSTSTGVWESTDTQYF
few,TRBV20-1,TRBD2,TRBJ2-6,TGCAGTGCTAGGAGGACTAGCGGGGGGGCCATCTCCGGGGCCAACGTCCTGACTTTC,CSARRTSGGAISGANVLTF
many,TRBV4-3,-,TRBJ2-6,TGCGCCAGCAGCCAAGGGCCTGGGGCCAACGTCCTGACTTTC,CASSQGPGANVLTF
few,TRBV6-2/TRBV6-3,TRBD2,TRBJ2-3,TGTGCCAGCAGTTACTCCGAGACTAGCACCACAGATACGCAGTATTTT,CASSYSETSTTDTQYF
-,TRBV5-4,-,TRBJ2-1,TGTGCCAGCAGCTTGTCCCGGGACAAGGGTCAGGATGAGCAGTTCTTC,CASSLSRDKGQDEQFF
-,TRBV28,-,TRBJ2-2,TGTGCCAGCAGTTTAACCGGACCGCCTAGAGGGACCGGGGAGCTGTTTTTT,CASSLTGPPRGTGELFF
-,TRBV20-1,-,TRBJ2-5,TGCAGTGCTAGCCAACCCGGGACAAGTAAAACCCAGTACTTC,CSASQPGTSKTQYF
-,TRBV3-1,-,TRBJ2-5,TGTGCCAGCAGCCAAGTTGGAGCATCAGGGACCCAGTACTTC,CASSQVGASGTQYF
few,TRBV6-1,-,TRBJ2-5,TGTGCCAGCAGTGAAGGGGCGCTTTTGAGAGAGACCCAGTACTTC,CASSEGALLRETQYF
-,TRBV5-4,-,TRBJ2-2,TGTGCCAGCAGCTCTGGGCCCAGGATGAACACCGGGGAGCTGTTTTTT,CASSSGPRMNTGELFF
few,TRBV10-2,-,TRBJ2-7,TGCGCCAGCCGCCGGGCAGGGGAAGACGAGCAGTACTTC,CASRRAGEDEQYF
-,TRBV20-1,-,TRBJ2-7,TGCAGTGCTAGCGACAACTACGAGCAGTACTTC,CSASDNYEQYF
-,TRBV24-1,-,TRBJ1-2,TGTGCCACCAGTGATGGAAGGGGCGGTGGCTACACCTTC,CATSDGRGGGYTF
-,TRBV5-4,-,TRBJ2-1,TGTGCCAGCAGCCGGGACGAGAACTACAATGAGCAGTTCTTC,CASSRDENYNEQFF
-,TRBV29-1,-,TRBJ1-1,TGCAGCGGCATGGGGGGGATGGGCACTGAAGCTTTCTTT,CSGMGGMGTEAFF
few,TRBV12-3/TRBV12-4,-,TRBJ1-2,TGTGCCAGCAGGGCAGTAGGGTCCGGTGGCTACACCTTC,CASRAVGSGGYTF
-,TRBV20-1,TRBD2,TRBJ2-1,TGCAGTGCCTTACTAGCGGGGTATGAGCAGTTCTTC,CSALLAGYEQFF
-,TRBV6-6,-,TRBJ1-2,TGTGCCAGCAGTTTGACCGTTCATGGCTACACCTTC,CASSLTVHGYTF
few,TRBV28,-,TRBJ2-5,TGTGCCAGCAGTTTAGAGTTGAGGGAGACCCAGTACTTC,CASSLELRETQYF
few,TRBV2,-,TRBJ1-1,TGTGCCAGCAGGCCCGGGCGGGGCGGGACTGAAGCTTTCTTT,CASRPGRGGTEAFF
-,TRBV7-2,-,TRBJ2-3,TGTGCCAGCAGCTCATCCAGGTGGGCTATGGATACGCAGTATTTT,CASSSSRWAMDTQYF
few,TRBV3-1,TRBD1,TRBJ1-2,TGTGCCAGCAGCCCTCAACAGGGGAGAATCGGCTACACCTTC,CASSPQQGRIGYTF
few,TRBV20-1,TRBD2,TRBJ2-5,TGCAGTGCAGGCCCTCCCGGGACTAGCGGGGGTGAGACCCAGTACTTC,CSAGPPGTSGGETQYF
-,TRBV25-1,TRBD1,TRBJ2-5,TGTGCCAGCAGTGGGGACAGGCCAGAGACCCAGTACTTC,CASSGDRPETQYF
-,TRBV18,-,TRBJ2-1,TGTGCCAGCTCACCGTCGGTTGAGCAGTTCTTC,CASSPSVEQFF
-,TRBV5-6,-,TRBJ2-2,TGTGCCAGCAGCCAGGGAGCGCCCGACACCGGGGAGCTGTTTTTT,CASSQGAPDTGELFF
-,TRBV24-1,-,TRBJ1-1,TGTGCCACCAGTGAGATTGCGTGGAGGAACTACACTGAAGCTTTCTTT,CATSEIAWRNYTEAFF
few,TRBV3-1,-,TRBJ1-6,TGTGCCAGCAGCCACCGGGGTTATAATTCACCCCTCCACTTT,CASSHRGYNSPLHF
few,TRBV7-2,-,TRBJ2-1,TGTGCCAGCAGCCCGGATTATACAACCTACAATGAGCAGTTCTTC,CASSPDYTTYNEQFF
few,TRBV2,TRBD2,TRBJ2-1,TGTGCCAGCAGGGAGACTAGCGGGGGTAACCATGAGCAGTTCTTC,CASRETSGGNHEQFF
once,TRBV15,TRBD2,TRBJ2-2,TGTGCCACCAGCAGACTAGCGGGGGACACCGGGGAGCTGTTTTTT,CATSRLAGDTGELFF
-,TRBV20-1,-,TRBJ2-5,TGCAGTGCTAGCTCTTCTCTGCGGTCACAAGAGACCCAGTACTTC,CSASSSLRSQETQYF
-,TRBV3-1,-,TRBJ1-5,TGTGCCAGCAGCCGATCACAGGGGCCCCAGCATTTT,CASSRSQGPQHF
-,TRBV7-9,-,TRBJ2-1,TGTGCCAGCAGTTCCCCCCTAGCGTTCTGGGAGCAGTTCTTC,CASSSPLAFWEQFF
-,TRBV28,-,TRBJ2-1,TGTGCCAGCATTGGGGGGGCCTTTAGGAATGAGCAGTTCTTC,CASIGGAFRNEQFF
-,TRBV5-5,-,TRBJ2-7,TGTGCCAGCAGCTTCCTCCCCCAGGCGTTATCCTACGAGCAGTACTTC,CASSFLPQALSYEQYF
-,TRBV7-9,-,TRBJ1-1,TGTGCCAGCGGTACCACCACTGAAGCTTTCTTT,CASGTTTEAFF
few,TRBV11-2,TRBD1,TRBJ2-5,TGTGCCAGCAGCTCCTCGGACAGGGAGACAGAGACCCAGTACTTC,CASSSSDRETETQYF
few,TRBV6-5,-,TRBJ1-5,TGTGCCAGCGGTCATAGCAATCAGCCCCAGCATTTT,CASGHSNQPQHF
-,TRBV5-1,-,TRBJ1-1,TGCGCCAGCAGCTTGTGGGGGGTGAACACTGAAGCTTTCTTT,CASSLWGVNTEAFF
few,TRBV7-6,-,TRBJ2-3,TGTGCCAGCAGCCAAGGTTTGGGCCCGGGGGGCACAGATACGCAGTATTTT,CASSQGLGPGGTDTQYF
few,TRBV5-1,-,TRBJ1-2,TGCGCCAGCAGCTTGGGAGTTTCCTATGGCTACACCTTC,CASSLGVSYGYTF